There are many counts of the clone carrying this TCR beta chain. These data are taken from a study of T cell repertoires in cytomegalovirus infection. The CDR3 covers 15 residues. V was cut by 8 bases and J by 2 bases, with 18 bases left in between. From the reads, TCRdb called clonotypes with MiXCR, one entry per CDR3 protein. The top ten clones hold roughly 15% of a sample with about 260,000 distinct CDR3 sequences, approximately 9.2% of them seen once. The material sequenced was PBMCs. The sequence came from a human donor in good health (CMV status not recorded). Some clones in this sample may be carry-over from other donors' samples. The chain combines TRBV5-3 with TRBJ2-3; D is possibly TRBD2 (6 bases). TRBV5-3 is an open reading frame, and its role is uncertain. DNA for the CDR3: TGTGCCAGCAGCCCGGGACTCCTAAACACAGATACGCAGTATTTT. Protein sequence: CASSPGLLNTDTQYF.